Sequencing of this TCR beta chain was carried out in a study of CD8+CD57+ T cells in acquired aplastic anemia. Researchers used genomic DNA as the template to profile TCR beta VDJ and CDR3. In TCRdb, the reads were re-called with MiXCR into one record per CDR3 protein. The sample has about 190,000 distinct CDR3 sequences, just under 50% seen once. Trimming at V came to 4 bases and at J to 3 bases, leaving 8 bases not matched to a gene. The CDR3 totals 16 residues. This clonotype was detected many times. Patients selected for sequencing had displayed CD8+CD57+ cell expansion by flow cytometry. Acquired aplastic anemia of severe grade affected all patients.

The sample comprised sorted CD4+, CD8+, or CD8+CD57+ T cells (not recorded which) from PBMCs. This chain links TRBV12-3 or TRBV12-4 with TRBJ2-2; 7 bases are shared with TRBD1. The TCR originated in a human donor with aplastic anemia. This CDR3 is CASSSRQGRDTGELFF. The CDR3 bases are TGTGCCAGCAGTTCCAGACAGGGTAGGGACACCGGGGAGCTGTTTTTT.